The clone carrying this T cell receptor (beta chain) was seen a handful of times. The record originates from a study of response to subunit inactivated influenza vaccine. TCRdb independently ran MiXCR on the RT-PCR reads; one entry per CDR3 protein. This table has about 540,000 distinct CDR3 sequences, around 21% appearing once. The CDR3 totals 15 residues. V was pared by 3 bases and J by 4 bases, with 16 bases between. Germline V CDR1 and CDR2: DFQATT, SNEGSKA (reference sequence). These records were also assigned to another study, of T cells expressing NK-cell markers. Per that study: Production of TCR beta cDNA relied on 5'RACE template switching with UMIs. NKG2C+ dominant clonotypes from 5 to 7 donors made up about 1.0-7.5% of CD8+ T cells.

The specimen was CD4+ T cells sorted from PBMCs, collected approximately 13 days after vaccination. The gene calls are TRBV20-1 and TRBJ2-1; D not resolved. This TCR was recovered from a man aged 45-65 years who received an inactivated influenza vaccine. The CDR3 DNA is TGCAGTGCTAGGGGCTCAATAAGCCAATACAATGAGCAGTTCTTC. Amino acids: CSARGSISQYNEQFF.